This T cell receptor (beta chain) was recorded in a study of Ad26.COV2.S vaccination and SARS-CoV-2 variants. Study details: As a participant in COV1001, the donor was in the Ad26.COV2.S trial arm.

Points from the study as a whole: Breadth of non-spike TCRs did not differ between vaccinees and placebo recipients. Participants in the vaccine arm had higher spike-specific TCR breadth; placebo recipients had lower.

The V gene's germline CDR1 is ENHRY and CDR2 SYGVKD. The CDR3 runs 14 residues. The ends were cut back, 5 bases at V and 4 bases at J, with 14 bases in the middle. Only in-frame clones appear in the TCRdb table, and some are missing; sequencing was by immunoSEQ multiplex PCR. The sample records hundreds of thousands of clones, approximately 89% being singletons. As to treatment: 19 received Ad26.COV2.S at low or high dose, single or two shots; a few received placebo; per-sample allocation not given. Sampling was performed 63 days after the first vaccine or placebo injection. With respect to this clone: What it binds is not known.

The TCR sequence derives from a person between 18 and 59 years old who received the Ad26.COV2.S COVID-19 vaccine or a placebo. The chain links TRBV10-3 to TRBJ1-2; no reliable D call. The sample was peripheral blood, taken in a trial of Ad26.COV2.S vaccine versus placebo. The CDR3 loop reads CAISKEGDAYGYTF. As DNA, the CDR3 is TGTGCCATCAGTAAGGAAGGAGATGCCTATGGCTACACCTTC.